This TCR beta chain was identified in a study of liver allograft versus peripheral blood T cells (dated by TCRdb to the early 2020s). Describing the broader study: The study compared the T cell receptor repertoires present in transplanted livers with the repertoires present in the peripheral blood of liver transplant recipients. Broader findings and caveats from the paper: T cell receptor repertoires inside liver allografts were reported to differ from those detected in peripheral blood.

TCRdb lists the instrument as Illumina MiSeq. TCRdb reanalyzed the raw reads on its own, using fastp at Q25 for trimming and MiXCR for clone calling, and kept in-frame beta chains. A single entry per CDR3 protein holds the most common genes and DNA from its merged rows. For this sample there are about 13,000 distinct CDR3 sequences; under 20% appear just once. Less than 15% of the sample is taken by the ten largest. This clonotype was counted ten times or more. The antigen this receptor binds is unknown. The sample holds no much larger clone one base away, and base qualities are not on file. The CDR3 numbers 15 residues from cysteine through phenylalanine. Only the CDR3 region is kept as DNA, spanning 45 bases read in frame from base 1. V drops 5 bases and J drops 0 bases, leaving 11 bases in between. From a lookup of the germline V gene (reference sequence), CDR1 and CDR2 are LNHDA and SQIVND.

The V and J genes are TRBV19 and TRBJ2-4, with no confidently assigned D gene. This clonotype was obtained from a human patient who had a liver transplant. Following a transplant, some T cells may be graft donor cells, not patient cells. The DNA reads as follows: TGTGCCAGTAGTTCTGGGAACCCAGCCAAAAACATTCAGTACTTC. Translation gives CASSSGNPAKNIQYF.